A single sample gave rise to the 25 T cell receptor beta chains below, sequenced in a study of neurological immune-mediated disorders. In TCRdb, the 5' RACE reads were re-called with MiXCR into one record per CDR3 protein. The table records about 66,000 distinct CDR3 sequences, nearly 3.5% of them present only once. The sequenced material came from PBMCs. These receptors were obtained from a man between 35 and 55 years old with multiple sclerosis.

This clonotype appeared many times. J is TRBJ2-1 and V is TRBV20-1; 8 bases agree with TRBD2. V shed 2 bases, J shed 5 bases, and the junction held 8 bases outside the gene matches. CDR3 length: 15 residues. Germline CDR1 DFQATT, CDR2 SNEGSKA (reference sequence). As DNA, the CDR3 is TGCAGTGCTAGAAGGGGGAGCGGGGGAAACAATGAGCAGTTCTTC. Translation: CSARRGSGGNNEQFF.

This clonotype was counted at least ten times. The rearrangement uses TRBV12-3 or TRBV12-4 and TRBJ2-3, with D unclear. The V and J ends lost 8 bases and 2 bases respectively, with 11 bases between them. This CDR3 contains 13 residues. CDR3 loop: CASGFGVTDTQYF. CDR3 bases: TGTGCCAGCGGATTTGGTGTCACAGATACGCAGTATTTT.

The V and J genes are TRBV20-1 and TRBJ2-7; D possibly corresponds to TRBD2 (5 bases). Between the trimmed V and J ends, which lost 6 bases and 4 bases, there was a span of 25 bases. The CDR3 is 16 amino acids. Germline assignment: CDR1 DFQATT and CDR2 SNEGSKA (reference sequence). The CDR3 coding sequence is TGCAGTGCCCTGGCCATCGAGGACTTCCTCGGTTACGAGCAGTACTTC. Encoded protein: CSALAIEDFLGYEQYF.

This clonotype was found many times. This chain connects TRBV5-1 to TRBJ2-1; D not certain. The germline V and J ends were trimmed by 2 bases and 3 bases, with 12 bases remaining between them. This CDR3 is 15 amino acids long. Per the germline V gene, CDR1 is SGHRS and CDR2 is YFSETQ. The CDR3 DNA is TGCGCCAGCAGCTTAGGGCATACCAACTACAATGAGCAGTTCTTC. It codes for CASSLGHTNYNEQFF.

This clonotype was detected many times. The chain is built from TRBV6-2 or TRBV6-3 and TRBJ2-5, with no clear D. CDR1 is MNHEY and CDR2 is SVGEGT in the germline V gene. Trimming stripped 7 bases from V and 0 bases from J, with 12 bases between. The CDR3 runs 14 residues. In DNA form, the CDR3 reads TGTGCCAGCACCCCGATCAGGTACCAAGAGACCCAGTACTTC. Its translation is CASTPIRYQETQYF.

This clonotype was recorded at least ten times. The gene calls are TRBV29-1 and TRBJ2-1; 8 nucleotides line up with TRBD1. The CDR3 is 15 amino acids. V trimming: 1 base; J trimming: 1 base; junction bases outside the gene matches: 3. Germline CDR1 and CDR2: SQVTM and ANQGSEA. The DNA for the CDR3 is TGCAGCGTTGAAGGAGGACAGGGTTCCTACAATGAGCAGTTCTTC. It specifies CSVEGGQGSYNEQFF.

This clonotype was detected many times. The chain links TRBV24-1 to TRBJ2-3; 10 bases fit TRBD2. CDR3 length equals 17 residues. The ends lost 2 bases at V and 5 bases at J; junction bases unmatched: 9. Germline lookup yields CDR1 KGHDR and CDR2 SFDVKD. The CDR3 DNA is TGTGCCACCAGTGATTGGTATAGCGGGAGGAATGGAGATACGCAGTATTTT. This gives the protein CATSDWYSGRNGDTQYF.

At least ten counts were recorded for this clonotype. This sequence joins TRBV29-1 and TRBJ2-3; TRBD2 is a possible D gene (6 bases). This CDR3 is built from 15 residues. In germline, CDR1 is SQVTM, CDR2 ANQGSEA. V lost 6 bases to trimming and J lost 6 bases, with 22 bases between them. CDR3 DNA sequence: TGCAGCGTCTCCCCCCCGGGACTCCGGGGTGATACGCAGTATTTT. It is translated as CSVSPPGLRGDTQYF.

Comment on this clonotype: With a much larger clone just one base away, this may be a read error. The rearrangement uses TRBV7-9 and TRBJ1-1; D gene uncertain. The CDR3 has 13 amino acids. The ends were cut back, 3 bases at V and 8 bases at J, with 13 bases in the middle. From germline, CDR1 is SEHNR and CDR2 FQNEAQ (reference sequence). CDR3 region: CASSFSGSEEAFF. CDR3 in DNA: TGTGCCAGCAGCTTCAGCGGGTCGGAAGAAGCTTTCTTT.

This clonotype was seen many times. This chain's CDR3 is CASSLVSQPQHF. As DNA, the CDR3 is TGTGCCAGCAGTTTAGTTAGTCAGCCCCAGCATTTT. V gene TRBV12-3 or TRBV12-4 combines with J gene TRBJ1-5; D remains unclear. The CDR3 runs 12 residues. Deletions cut 1 base from V and 6 bases from J, with 4 bases between.

This clonotype was seen many times. This rearrangement joins TRBV7-9 to TRBJ2-3; TRBD1 matches at 8 bases. CDR1 is SEHNR, CDR2 FQNEAQ, per germline (reference sequence). CDR3 length equals 16 residues. V was pared by 3 bases and J by 4 bases, with 9 bases of the junction left unmatched. The CDR3, as DNA: TGTGCCAGCAGCTTCCCGACAGGGGTTTTGGCAGATACGCAGTATTTT. This translates into CASSFPTGVLADTQYF.

A word on this clonotype: A single base separates this from a much larger clone, so it may be a read error. Written as DNA, the CDR3 is TGCAGTGCTAGTCAAGACAGTTACCAAGAGAACCAGTACTTC. Translated: CSASQDSYQENQYF. J is TRBJ2-5 and V is TRBV20-1, with TRBD1 as a possible D gene (5 bases). Germline-derived CDR1 and CDR2 are DFQATT and SNEGSKA (reference sequence). CDR3 length equals 14 residues.

This clonotype was observed at least ten times. V and J are TRBV20-1 and TRBJ2-7, with 8 bases matching TRBD2. Per germline, CDR1 DFQATT and CDR2 SNEGSKA (reference sequence). The CDR3 runs 12 residues. V was clipped by 6 bases and J by 7 bases; unmatched bases: 8. CDR3 region: CSAGLLAAEQYF. DNA for the CDR3: TGCAGTGCCGGCTTACTAGCGGCAGAGCAGTACTTC.

This clonotype was detected ten times or more. This chain joins TRBV5-1 and TRBJ2-1; either TRBD1 or TRBD2 may fit D (5 bases each). Trimming removed 4 bases from V and 6 bases from J, with 17 bases in between. The CDR3 contains 15 residues. Germline CDR1 SGHRS, CDR2 YFSETQ. CDR3 residues: CASSTGDLTSNEQFF. For the CDR3, the DNA is TGCGCCAGCAGCACCGGGGACCTGACAAGCAATGAGCAGTTCTTC.

The sample holds many counts of this clonotype. The V call is TRBV7-2, the J call TRBJ1-6; possibly TRBD1 for D (5 bases). The ends were cut back, 5 bases at V and 12 bases at J, with 17 bases in the middle. The germline V gene encodes CDR1 SGHTA and CDR2 FQGNSA. This CDR3 has 14 residues. The CDR3 is CASSPRPGDGPLHF. The CDR3 nucleotides read TGTGCCAGCAGCCCGAGGCCGGGGGATGGACCCCTCCACTTT.

This clonotype was seen a few times. The V and J genes are TRBV10-2 and TRBJ2-2, with D possibly being TRBD1 (5 bases). The germline V and J ends were trimmed by 2 bases and 7 bases, with 11 bases remaining between them. The germline CDR1 and CDR2 sequences are WSHSY and SAAADI. This CDR3 is built from 14 residues. CDR3 in DNA: TGCGCCAGCAGTGAGAGGGGTTTCGGCGGGGAGCTGTTTTTT. As protein: CASSERGFGGELFF.

This clonotype was picked up a small number of times. This chain connects TRBV27 to TRBJ2-7, with 7 bases identical to TRBD2. Germline-derived CDR1 and CDR2 are MNHEY and SMNVEV (reference sequence). The CDR3 spans 15 residues. Trimming took 0 bases from V and 5 from J; bases not matched to a gene: 7. The DNA for the CDR3 is TGTGCCAGCAGTTTATCCAGCGGGATTTACGACGAGCAGTACTTC. Residues: CASSLSSGIYDEQYF.

This clonotype was counted ten times or more. The V gene is TRBV5-5, the J gene TRBJ1-4; TRBD1 matches 7 bases. Trimming removed 6 bases from V and 5 bases from J; junction bases left unmatched: 7. The CDR3 covers 14 residues. Germline values: CDR1 SGHKS, CDR2 YYEKEE (reference sequence). The CDR3, as DNA: TGTGCCAGCACCCCGGGACAGACAAATGAAAAACTGTTTTTT. Translating it yields CASTPGQTNEKLFF.

In this sample, this clonotype turned up many times. The rearrangement uses TRBV9 and TRBJ1-3; D remains ambiguous. The CDR3 runs to 15 residues. Germline V gene data show CDR1 as SGDLS and CDR2 as YYNGEE. Trimming shortened V by 1 base and J by 4 bases, and 12 bases separated the two germline ends. CDR3 in DNA: TGTGCCAGCAGCGTAACGGCAGGCCCCGGAAACACCATATATTTT. Translating it yields CASSVTAGPGNTIYF.

This clonotype came up many times. The chain carries TRBV6-1 and TRBJ1-1; no reliable D call. Germline lookup yields CDR1 MNHNS and CDR2 SASEGT. The CDR3 has 12 residues. V was clipped by 2 bases and J by 11 bases, with 12 bases between them. CDR3 nucleotides: TGTGCCAGCAGTGAAAGGACCGCTCAGGCTTTCTTT. This codes for CASSERTAQAFF.

This clonotype was picked up many times. V and J are TRBV27 and TRBJ2-7, with 10 bases fitting TRBD1. Germline V lookup: CDR1 MNHEY, CDR2 SMNVEV (reference sequence). V was pared by 3 bases and J by 7 bases, with 15 bases of the junction left unmatched. The length of the CDR3 is 17 residues. CDR3 DNA sequence: TGTGCCAGCAGTTTCGTTAAACCGGGACAGGGGCTGCTTGAGCAGTACTTC. As protein: CASSFVKPGQGLLEQYF.

On this clonotype itself: This could be a read error, since a much larger clone is one nucleotide away. The chain links TRBV29-1 to TRBJ2-7; TRBD1 aligns across 7 bases. Germline CDR1 SQVTM, CDR2 ANQGSEA. The CDR3 consists of 13 residues. This chain's CDR3 is CSVEGGEGYEQYF. The CDR3 bases are TGCAGCGTCGAAGGGGGCGAGGGGTACGAGCAGTACTTC.

This clonotype was counted ten times or more. The chain carries TRBV20-1 and TRBJ2-1; D unresolved. Trimming shortened V by 1 base and J by 4 bases, and 2 bases separated the two germline ends. The CDR3 spans 11 residues. CDR1 is DFQATT, CDR2 SNEGSKA, per germline (reference sequence). The CDR3 protein is CSARGYNEQFF. DNA for the CDR3: TGCAGTGCTAGAGGATACAATGAGCAGTTCTTC.

At least ten counts were recorded for this clonotype. The chain couples TRBV20-1 to TRBJ2-7; TRBD1 aligns across 7 bases. Germline CDR1 and CDR2: DFQATT and SNEGSKA (reference sequence). V dropped 1 base and J dropped 0; count of bases not matched to a gene: 3. This CDR3 region has 14 residues. The CDR3 protein is CSARAGTVSYEQYF. DNA for the CDR3: TGCAGTGCTAGAGCTGGGACAGTCTCCTACGAGCAGTACTTC.

This clonotype was seen more than once but under ten times. This chain connects TRBV7-8 to TRBJ1-1; no clear D gene. This CDR3 region has 16 residues. The germline V and J ends were trimmed by 5 bases and 4 bases, with 20 bases remaining between them. The V gene's germline CDR1 is SGHVS and CDR2 FQNEAQ. The CDR3 DNA is TGTGCCAGCAGCCCCCGACGAGTCTGGGCGTTCACTGAAGCTTTCTTT. Amino acids: CASSPRRVWAFTEAFF. The whole variable domain, remainder taken from reference TRBV7-8 and TRBJ1-1, is GAGVSQSPRYKVAKRGQDVALRCDPISGHVSLFWYQQALGQGPEFLTYFQNEAQLDKSGLPSDRFFAERPEGSVSTLKIQRTQQEDSAVYLCASSPRRVWAFTEAFFGQGTRLTVV.